Listed here are 21 T cell receptor beta chains from one sample, sequenced in a study of cytomegalovirus exposure and HLA in healthy donors. Produced via immunoSEQ multiplex PCR; TCRdb's table is partial and in-frame only. The repertoire includes about 76,000 clones, about 93% of them detected once, and roughly 1.6% sits in the top ten. The sample taken for sequencing was PBMCs. These receptor sequences come from a man in his late teens or twenties in good health and CMV-seropositive.

The chain couples TRBV6-5 to TRBJ2-3, with a weak D call TRBD1 (6 bases). V was cut by 6 bases and J by 5 bases, with 18 bases left in between. The CDR3 contains 15 residues. Germline V gene lookup returns CDR1 MNHEY and CDR2 SVGAGI. CDR3 bases: TGTGCCAGCAGCTATGCCCTCAGGGGTGGAGATACGCAGTATTTT. The encoded protein is CASSYALRGGDTQYF.

This chain connects TRBV6-5 to TRBJ2-7; TRBD1 is a possible D gene (6 bases). This CDR3 spans 16 amino acids. Deletions cut 0 bases from V and 2 bases from J, with 14 bases between. CDR1 MNHEY and CDR2 SVGAGI come from the germline V gene. The DNA for the CDR3 is TGTGCCAGCAGTTACTCGTTTGGGGGCCCGACCTACGAGCAGTACTTC. This encodes CASSYSFGGPTYEQYF.

The chain combines TRBV11-2 with TRBJ2-5, with D possibly matching TRBD1 (6 bases). The CDR3 covers 15 residues. The V end was cut by 2 bases, the J end by 2 bases, with 12 bases between. Per germline, CDR1 SGHAT and CDR2 FQNNGV. CDR3 residues: CASSLRFGQQETQYF. The CDR3 DNA reads TGTGCCAGCAGCTTAAGATTTGGACAGCAAGAGACCCAGTACTTC.

V is TRBV30 and J is TRBJ1-5, with 9 bases identical to TRBD1. With V trimmed by 2 bases and J by 2 bases, 4 bases remained unmatched. The CDR3 extends over 15 amino acids. The germline V gene has CDR1 GTSNPN and CDR2 SVGIG (reference sequence). As DNA, the CDR3 is TGTGCCTGGAGTTTTACAGGGGGCGGCAATCAGCCCCAGCATTTT. Protein: CAWSFTGGGNQPQHF. The complete variable domain, with remaining parts taken from reference TRBV30 and TRBJ1-5, reads SQTIHQWPATLVQPVGSPLSLECTVEGTSNPNLYWYRQAAGRGLQLLFYSVGIGQISSEVPQNLSASRPQDRQFILSSKKLLLSDSGFYLCAWSFTGGGNQPQHFGDGTRLSIL.

The gene calls are TRBV6-1 and TRBJ2-7; 9 bases are a match to TRBD2. V lost 2 bases to trimming and J lost 12 bases; unmatched junction nucleotides: 11. The length of the CDR3 is 14 residues. The germline gives CDR1 MNHNS, CDR2 SASEGT. The CDR3 reads CASSESGRPEVPYF. As DNA, the CDR3 is TGTGCCAGCAGTGAAAGCGGGAGGCCAGAGGTACCGTACTTC.

V and J are TRBV19 and TRBJ1-2; D is ambiguous. This CDR3 has 13 amino acids. The germline V gene has CDR1 LNHDA and CDR2 SQIVND (reference sequence). Trimming pared 1 base from V and 7 bases from J, leaving 10 bases between. This chain's CDR3 is CASSIGHRGGYTF. The CDR3 nucleotides are TGTGCCAGTAGTATAGGACATCGGGGTGGCTACACCTTC.

The chain carries TRBV28 and TRBJ2-7; 9 nucleotides align to TRBD2. The germline CDR1 and CDR2 sequences are MDHEN and SYDVKM. This CDR3 is built from 15 residues. V gave up 6 bases and J gave up 0 bases; unmatched junction bases: 6. CDR3 loop: CASSQGLASSYEQYF. Here the CDR3 DNA reads TGTGCCAGCAGCCAAGGACTAGCGAGCTCCTACGAGCAGTACTTC.

V usage is TRBV5-3 and J usage is TRBJ1-1; possibly TRBD1 for D (5 bases). TRBV5-3 is designated an ORF whose function remains uncertain. The CDR3 runs 15 residues. V was pared by 3 bases and J by 4 bases, with 16 bases between. The CDR3 DNA reads TGTGCCAGAAGCTCCGGGACTTGGCGGGGCACTGAAGCTTTCTTT. This translates into CARSSGTWRGTEAFF.

V gene TRBV25-1 combines with J gene TRBJ2-3; D is possibly TRBD1 (7 bases). CDR1 is MGHDK, CDR2 SYGVNS, per germline. There are 15 residues in the CDR3. V lost 9 bases, J lost 2 bases, and 18 bases lay in between. The CDR3 here is CARPSTGRTTDTQYF. In nucleotides, the CDR3 is TGTGCCAGACCCTCGACAGGGAGGACCACAGATACGCAGTATTTT.

The chain links TRBV7-8 to TRBJ2-2; possible D gene TRBD1, 6 bases. Per the germline V gene, CDR1 is SGHVS and CDR2 is FQNEAQ. Trimming shortened V by 1 base and J by 7 bases, and 13 bases separated the two germline ends. The CDR3 has 15 amino acids. This CDR3 reads CASSLVGGLSGELFF. The DNA for the CDR3 is TGTGCCAGCAGCTTAGTTGGGGGCTTGAGCGGGGAGCTGTTTTTT.

V usage is TRBV6-1 and J usage is TRBJ2-3, with 13 nucleotides matching TRBD2. The CDR3 is 19 amino acids. The trim removed 3 bases at V and 3 bases at J, leaving 12 bases unmatched. Germline CDR1 and CDR2: MNHNS and SASEGT. The CDR3 DNA reads as TGTGCCAGCAGTGAGATCGACAGGACTAGCGGGAGTAGTACAGATACGCAGTATTTT. Protein sequence: CASSEIDRTSGSSTDTQYF.

In its sample, this clone was seen once. This chain uses TRBV6-1 with TRBJ2-7; D ambiguous. The V end was cut by 2 bases, the J end by 6 bases, with 8 bases between. Germline CDR1 MNHNS, CDR2 SASEGT. This CDR3 contains 12 residues. The chain's CDR3 is CASSESPREQYF. CDR3 sequence (DNA): TGTGCCAGCAGTGAAAGCCCCCGCGAGCAGTACTTC.

This chain uses TRBV30 with TRBJ2-7; 7 nucleotides align to TRBD2. Germline V gives CDR1 GTSNPN, CDR2 SVGIG (reference sequence). Trimming took 2 bases from V and 6 from J; bases not matched to a gene: 4. The CDR3 consists of 12 residues. CDR3 bases: TGTGCCTGGAGTAGGGAGGGGCCCGAGCAGTACTTC. This sequence encodes CAWSREGPEQYF.

The chain is built from TRBV21-1 and TRBJ2-7; the table's D call, TRBD1, has no DNA check behind it. TRBV21-1 is described as a pseudogene. This CDR3 has 15 amino acids. CDR3 DNA sequence: TGTGCCAGCAGCAAACCCACAGGGATGTTCTACGAGCAGTACTTC. This translates into CASSKPTGMFYEQYF.

This chain joins TRBV5-1 and TRBJ2-7, with D possibly being TRBD1 (5 bases). Trimming left V 4 bases short and J 1 base short, with 15 bases between. The CDR3 length is 15 residues. Germline V lookup: CDR1 SGHRS, CDR2 YFSETQ. The CDR3 nucleotides are TGCGCCAGCAGCCTGACAGCCGCACCTTCCTACGAGCAGTACTTC. Its protein is CASSLTAAPSYEQYF.

This clone was seen only once. The chain is built from TRBV4-1 and TRBJ1-2; possible D gene TRBD1, 5 bases. The CDR3 contains 16 residues. From germline, CDR1 is MGHRA and CDR2 YSYEKL. Trimming removed 1 base from V and 4 bases from J, with 16 bases in between. CDR3 amino acids: CASSQGISDRIYGYTF. Written as DNA, the CDR3 is TGCGCCAGCAGCCAAGGTATATCCGACAGAATCTATGGCTACACCTTC.

This chain joins TRBV5-1 and TRBJ2-7; D may be TRBD1 (6 bases). V was trimmed by 5 bases and J by 5 bases, leaving 11 bases between them. Germline values: CDR1 SGHRS, CDR2 YFSETQ. This CDR3 has 12 amino acids. The CDR3 DNA sequence: TGCGCCAGCAGACAAACAGGGAACGAGCAGTACTTC. This codes for CASRQTGNEQYF.

The rearrangement links TRBV28 to TRBJ2-7; 12 positions match TRBD2. The germline V gene has CDR1 MDHEN and CDR2 SYDVKM. The CDR3 has 16 amino acids. The junction had 11 bases not matched to a gene; V was cut back by 4 bases and J by 7 bases. DNA of the CDR3: TGTGCCAGCAGTTATACTAGCGGGAGGAACCTACGGGAGCAGTACTTC. As protein: CASSYTSGRNLREQYF.

The chain links TRBV28 to TRBJ1-4; 8 nucleotides agree with TRBD1. Per the germline V gene, CDR1 is MDHEN and CDR2 is SYDVKM. This CDR3 is built from 14 residues. The V gene end was trimmed by 7 bases and the J gene end by 8 bases; junction bases not matched to a gene: 9. The CDR3 is CASTPLGTGEKLFF. Written as DNA, the CDR3 is TGTGCCAGCACTCCGCTGGGGACAGGAGAAAAACTGTTTTTT.

The chain has TRBV30 and TRBJ1-5, with 7 nucleotides matching TRBD1. CDR3 size: 15 residues. J gave up 2 bases and V 2 bases, and 6 bases lay outside the gene matches. Looked up from germline, CDR1 is GTSNPN and CDR2 is SVGIG (reference sequence). The CDR3 bases are TGTGCCTGGAGTCCCGACAGGGCGCGCAATCAGCCCCAGCATTTT. It yields the protein CAWSPDRARNQPQHF.

The V gene is TRBV6-6, the J gene TRBJ1-2; tentatively, D is TRBD1 (5 bases). Germline CDR1 is MNHNY and CDR2 is SVGAGI (reference sequence). The CDR3 consists of 15 residues. The ends were cut back, 0 bases at V and 4 bases at J, with 12 bases in the middle. In nucleotides, the CDR3 is TGTGCCAGCAGTTACTCGGGCCAGGGATTCTATGGCTACACCTTC. The encoded protein is CASSYSGQGFYGYTF.